This entry features one T cell receptor beta chain sequence. Sequencing used immunoSEQ multiplex PCR; TCRdb keeps in-frame clones, though not all of them. The table records about 540,000 clones, 78% of them present only once. This sample is drawn from a study of shared T cell receptors in the human thymus. The CDR3 is 17 residues long. In germline, CDR1 is SGHKS, CDR2 YYEKEE (reference sequence). Trimming left V 0 bases short and J 1 base short, with 16 bases between. The same data also contributed to another study, on human thymus T cells. That source notes: Infants served as donors; they were healthy and Finnish and were having corrective surgery for congenital heart defects. Corrective heart surgery yielded the resections from which the thymus tissue came. Within thymic and blood repertoires, V and J gene usage appeared to be biased.

The sequenced material came from thymocytes. This sequence was found in a boy younger than two with a congenital heart defect. This chain links TRBV5-5 with TRBJ1-2; D unclear. In DNA form, the CDR3 reads TGTGCCAGCAGCTTGGAGGCGGGCAGGAAGTTTAACTATGGCTACACCTTC. It encodes CASSLEAGRKFNYGYTF.